The present entry profiles one T cell receptor (beta chain) with its context. The antigen this receptor binds is unknown. The record has no base qualities; no much larger clone is one base away. The source of the sample is a study of T cells after posttransplantation cyclophosphamide (dated by TCRdb to the mid-2010s). With respect to the entire study: Using TRB sequencing, the study followed how the T cell repertoire reconstituted after myeloablative bone marrow transplantation in which posttransplantation cyclophosphamide served as GVHD prophylaxis. Antigen receptor sequencing was done on samples from roughly 35 PTCy-treated patients and from under 20 related bone marrow donors of those patients. Blood from all 30 or so PTCy patients who had 1-year posttransplant specimens underwent TRB sequencing. In 3 patients, TRB sequencing was also performed on up to roughly 3 more blood samples taken 2 to 5.2 years after transplant, and in several patients, pretransplant blood was also TRB-sequenced. Because TRA and TRB clonality correlated tightly in 8 to 10 samples, the subsequent TCR analyses were limited to TRB only. Public TRB sequences were queried against a database of over 3,500 sequences associated with responses to pathogens, tumor antigens, self-antigens and alloantigens.

V ends up 2 bases short and J 5 bases short, with an unmatched junction base count of 7. Counted from cysteine to phenylalanine, this CDR3 has 15 amino acids. Solely the CDR3 DNA is kept, with 45 bases framed from the first base. CDR1 and CDR2 are drawn from the germline V gene: MDHEN, SYDVKM. TRB sequencing used genomic DNA with the immunoSEQ assay at survey resolution or the hsTCRB kit. Per the source publication's procedure: The immunoSEQ software handled the initial read processing, while the LymphoSeq R package was used for the repertoire analyses. Clonality was calculated as 1 minus normalized Shannon entropy, and the Gini coefficient was also calculated for each TRB dataset. Phenotypes of unsorted samples were inferred by mapping TRB sequences from sorted subsets of the recipient or donor onto the same recipient's unsorted samples. TCRdb limited this immuneACCESS table to in-frame rearrangements with V and J called. A share of clones is missing; checked studies link under half to unresolved V genes, and the rest is unexplained. V, J and clone size reflect that table, while D and trimming were determined from the DNA. The sample profile shows roughly 32,000 clones; about 93% of them were found once. Approximately 0.25% of the sample rests with the top ten.

To count as naive, T cells had to be viable CD3+CD4+ or CD3+CD8+ cells with a CCR7+CD45RA+CD45RO-CD95-CD27+CD28+ profile. Peripheral blood samples were provided by related bone marrow donors on the day of marrow donation. Peripheral blood and bone marrow mononuclear cells were isolated by Ficoll-Hypaque density centrifugation and cryopreserved. Sorting of CD4+ and CD8+ T cells, including naive and memory subsets, was performed by FACS on a FACSAria II. Broader findings and caveats from the paper: Across more than 40 patients, TRB clonality was highly associated with recipient CMV seropositivity and CMV reactivation, and diversity in PTCy patients was similar to diversity in CNI/methotrexate controls. The TRB repertoires of T cells infiltrating skin or GI tract showed only limited overlap with the TRB repertoires of T cells in blood. Donor-recipient similarity was low at 1-2 months but increased during the first year, and donor CD8+ memory clones often dominated later blood repertoires.

The chain is encoded by TRBV28 joined to TRBJ2-7; 9 central bases correspond to TRBD2. What was sequenced was naive CD4+ T cells sorted from PBMCs. This TCR was sampled from an older woman in good health, CMV-negative, and a related stem cell transplant donor. The CDR3 region reads CASSLGPSGNHEQYF. The DNA sequence reads TGTGCCAGCAGTTTAGGGCCTAGCGGGAACCACGAGCAGTACTTC. This CDR3, with the reference TRBV28 and TRBJ2-7 proteins standing in past its ends, gives the full variable domain DVKVTQSSRYLVKRTGEKVFLECVQDMDHENMFWYRQDPGLGLRLIYFSYDVKMKEKGDIPEGYSVSREKKERFSLILESASTNQTSMYLCASSLGPSGNHEQYFGPGTRLTVT.